This T cell receptor (beta chain) was recovered during a study of PD-L1 blockade in urothelial cancer. The overall study: The authors examined blood 3 weeks (second dose) and 6 weeks after treatment start. The median T cell count in blood samples was some 140,000. Study results and limitations: TCR clonality was measured in pretreatment peripheral blood. Clonality below the median predicted better survival.

Concerning this clone: Its antigen is as yet unknown.

The V end lost 1 base, the J end lost 4 bases, and 11 bases lay between the germline ends. The CDR3 length is 15 residues. CDR1 and CDR2 (germline): LGHNA, YSLEER. Described time point: pretreatment peripheral blood. Clones were read by immunoSEQ multiplex PCR, and TCRdb kept only the in-frame ones, dropping some. The table includes 90,000 or so clones, nearly 90% detected once. The starting material was PBMCs, obtained around atezolizumab (anti-PD-L1) treatment. The chain links TRBV4-3 to TRBJ1-3; D gene uncertain. The TCR originated in a man aged 55 to 70 with urothelial cancer. The CDR3 protein is CASSQANLEGNTIYF. The CDR3 region has the DNA TGCGCCAGCAGCCAAGCAAATCTGGAGGGAAACACCATATATTTT.